Following are 13 T cell receptor beta chains from one sample sequenced in a study of T cells in Graves' hyperthyroidism and ophthalmopathy. Regions amplified from RNA transcripts were the TCR beta CDR3 regions. HTBI primers were employed in a first-round RT-PCR of the TCR CDR3. MiXCR was run by TCRdb on the multiplex PCR reads, yielding one entry per CDR3 protein. The table has roughly 500,000 distinct CDR3 sequences, about 43% seen once. Specimen: peripheral blood or thyroid tissue (not recorded which). The origin of the receptors is an adult woman with Graves' disease, either hyperthyroidism or ophthalmopathy (not recorded which).

The chain has TRBV2 and TRBJ1-1, with 9 nucleotides matching TRBD1. The CDR3 sequence is 15 residues long. V lost 6 bases, J lost 4 bases, and 9 bases stayed unmatched. CDR1 is SNHLY and CDR2 is FYNNEI in the germline V gene. This CDR3 is CASSPPGTGLTEAFF. CDR3 sequence (DNA): TGTGCCAGCAGCCCCCCAGGGACAGGGCTCACTGAAGCTTTCTTT.

About this clonotype: The junction shows a germline mismatch at one end, possibly a read error. J is TRBJ2-5 and V is TRBV28, with D perhaps matching TRBD1 or TRBD2 (5 bases each). The CDR3 runs to 13 residues. Germline V gene sequence: CDR1 MDHEN, CDR2 SYDVKM. The CDR3 DNA follows: TGTGCCGGCAGTTTGGGGACGGGGGAGACCCAGTACTTC. As protein: CAGSLGTGETQYF.

The chain couples TRBV10-3 to TRBJ1-5, with D perhaps matching TRBD1 (6 bases). The CDR3 contains 13 residues. CDR1 and CDR2 from the germline V gene are ENHRY and SYGVKD. V dropped 6 bases and J dropped 4 bases, with 10 bases sitting between them. CDR3 loop: CAIREQGNQPQHF. The CDR3 DNA reads as TGTGCCATCAGAGAACAGGGTAATCAGCCCCAGCATTTT.

The J gene is TRBJ1-2, the V gene TRBV29-1, with D hard to call. The length of the CDR3 is 14 residues. Germline CDR1 and CDR2: SQVTM and ANQGSEA. The germline V and J ends were trimmed by 8 bases and 4 bases, with 20 bases remaining between them. The CDR3 spells CSSLSTAGRYGYTF. The DNA for the CDR3 is TGCAGCAGTTTATCGACGGCAGGACGCTATGGCTACACCTTC.

This clonotype occurred many times. The genes are TRBV24-1 and TRBJ1-5; perhaps TRBD1 as D (5 bases). Germline CDR1 KGHDR, CDR2 SFDVKD. The CDR3 length is 14 residues. V was pared by 9 bases and J by 4 bases, with 15 bases between. The CDR3 region has the DNA TGTGCCACCCCGCTTAGGGGCGGTAATCAGCCCCAGCATTTT. As protein: CATPLRGGNQPQHF.

A word on this clonotype: Sequence at one end of the junction differs from germline and may be a read error. The chain employs TRBV6-5 and TRBJ2-6; D tentatively fits TRBD1 or TRBD2 (5 bases each). In germline, CDR1 is MNHEY, CDR2 SVGAGI. CDR3 length: 13 amino acids. This CDR3 is CAISPGTSDPLGF. CDR3 bases: TGTGCCATCAGCCCCGGGACGTCGGACCCTCTGGGTTTC.

The chain is built from TRBV10-3 and TRBJ1-2; TRBD1 is a possible D gene (6 bases). The V gene lost 4 bases and the J gene lost 1 base, with 16 bases spanning the gap. The CDR3 runs 16 residues. Germline V gene lookup returns CDR1 ENHRY and CDR2 SYGVKD. The CDR3 loop reads CAISVSGAGDNYGYTF. CDR3 nucleotides: TGTGCCATCAGTGTATCAGGGGCAGGGGATAACTATGGCTACACCTTC.

The chain recombines TRBV7-8 with TRBJ1-3; TRBD1 is a possible D gene (5 bases). The germline gives CDR1 SGHVS, CDR2 FQNEAQ. There are 12 residues in the CDR3. Trimming took off 7 bases at V and 9 bases at J, with 13 bases between the two ends. DNA of the CDR3: TGTGCCAGCAACGTGGGGGACTCCACCATATATTTT. Translated, it gives CASNVGDSTIYF.

At least ten counts were recorded for this clonotype. This chain uses TRBV12-3 or TRBV12-4 with TRBJ1-1; tentatively, D is TRBD1 (5 bases). The CDR3 is made up of 15 amino acids. V was clipped by 6 bases and J by 3 bases, with 17 bases between them. The CDR3 protein is CASRGGELRDTEAFF. The CDR3 DNA sequence: TGTGCCAGCAGGGGGGGTGAGCTGAGGGACACTGAAGCTTTCTTT.

This chain links TRBV24-1 with TRBJ1-2, with 7 bases aligning to TRBD1. J lost 8 bases, V lost 8 bases, and 7 bases had no gene match. There are 12 residues in the CDR3. Per the germline V gene, CDR1 is KGHDR and CDR2 is SFDVKD. The CDR3 loop reads CATKGTDQGYTF. CDR3 in DNA: TGTGCCACCAAGGGGACAGATCAAGGCTACACCTTC.

At least ten counts were recorded for this clonotype. The chain employs TRBV5-1 and TRBJ1-2; no clear D. CDR1 and CDR2 (germline): SGHRS, YFSETQ. V lost 1 base to trimming and J lost 2 bases, with 6 bases between them. This CDR3 spans 13 amino acids. CDR3 DNA sequence: TGCGCCAGCAGCTTGACTGAAAACTATGGCTACACCTTC. It codes for CASSLTENYGYTF. Variable domain in full (rest from reference TRBV5-1 and TRBJ1-2): KAGVTQTPRYLIKTRGQQVTLSCSPISGHRSVSWYQQTPGQGLQFLFEYFSETQRNKGNFPGRFSGRQFSNSRSEMNVSTLELGDSALYLCASSLTENYGYTFGSGTRLTVV.

This clonotype appeared many times. The chain has TRBV5-6 and TRBJ1-4, with D possibly matching TRBD1 (6 bases). Between the trimmed V and J ends, which lost 3 bases and 5 bases, there was a span of 14 bases. CDR1 is SGHDT and CDR2 is YYEEEE in the germline V gene. This CDR3 spans 15 amino acids. The CDR3 DNA sequence: TGTGCCAGCAGCTCCGATTGGACAGAAAATGAAAAACTGTTTTTT. It yields the protein CASSSDWTENEKLFF.

This sequence joins TRBV19 and TRBJ1-5; weak D call: TRBD1 (5 bases). V was shortened by 3 bases and J by 7 bases, with 10 bases between the two germline ends. The CDR3 length is 13 residues. Per germline, CDR1 LNHDA and CDR2 SQIVND (reference sequence). Written as DNA, the CDR3 is TGTGCCAGTAGTATGTTAAGGGGCCAGCCCCAGCATTTT. Protein sequence: CASSMLRGQPQHF.